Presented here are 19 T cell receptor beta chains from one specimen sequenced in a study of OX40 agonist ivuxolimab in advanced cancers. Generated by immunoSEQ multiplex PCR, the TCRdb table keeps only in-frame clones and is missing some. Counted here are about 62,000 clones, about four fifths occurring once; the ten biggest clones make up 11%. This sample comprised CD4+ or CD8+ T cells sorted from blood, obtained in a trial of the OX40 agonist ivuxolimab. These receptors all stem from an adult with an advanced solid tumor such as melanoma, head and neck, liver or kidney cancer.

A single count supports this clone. The DNA of the CDR3 is TGTGCCAGCAGCTTACAAGCGCAAGAGGGGGTGTATTGGGAGACCCAGTACTTC. Translated, it gives CASSLQAQEGVYWETQYF. The chain couples TRBV7-2 to TRBJ2-5; D possibly corresponds to TRBD1 (6 bases). Trimming took 2 bases from V and 5 from J, leaving 24 bases between them. This CDR3 is built from 18 residues. Germline assignment: CDR1 SGHTA and CDR2 FQGNSA.

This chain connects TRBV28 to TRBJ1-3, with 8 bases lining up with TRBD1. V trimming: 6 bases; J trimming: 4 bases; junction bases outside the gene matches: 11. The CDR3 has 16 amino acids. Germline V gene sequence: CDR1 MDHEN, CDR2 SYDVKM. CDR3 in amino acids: CASRPGTGVWGNTIYF. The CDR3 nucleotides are TGTGCCAGCAGACCCGGGACAGGAGTATGGGGAAACACCATATATTTT.

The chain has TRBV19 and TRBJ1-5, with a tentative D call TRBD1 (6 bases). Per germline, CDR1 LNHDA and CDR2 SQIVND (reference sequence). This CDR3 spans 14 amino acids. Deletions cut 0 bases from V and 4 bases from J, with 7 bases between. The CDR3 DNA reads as TGTGCCAGTAGTATAGACAGGGGAAATCAGCCCCAGCATTTT. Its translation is CASSIDRGNQPQHF. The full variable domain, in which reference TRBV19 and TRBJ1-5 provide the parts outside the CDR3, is DGGITQSPKYLFRKEGQNVTLSCEQNLNHDAMYWYRQDPGQGLRLIYYSQIVNDFQKGDIAEGYSVSREKKESFPLTVTSAQKNPTAFYLCASSIDRGNQPQHFGDGTRLSIL.

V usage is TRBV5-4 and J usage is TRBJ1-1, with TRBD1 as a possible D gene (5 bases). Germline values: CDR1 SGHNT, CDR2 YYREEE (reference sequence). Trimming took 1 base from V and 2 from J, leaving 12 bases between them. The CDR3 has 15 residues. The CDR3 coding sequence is TGTGCCAGCAGCTTGAGTGGGGCGGGAAACACTGAAGCTTTCTTT. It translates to CASSLSGAGNTEAFF.

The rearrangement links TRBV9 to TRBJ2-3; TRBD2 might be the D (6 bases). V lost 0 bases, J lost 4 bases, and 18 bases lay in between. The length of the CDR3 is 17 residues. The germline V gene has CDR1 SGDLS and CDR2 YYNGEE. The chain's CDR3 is CASSVGLWDSQSDTQYF. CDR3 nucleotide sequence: TGTGCCAGCAGCGTAGGGTTGTGGGACTCACAATCAGATACGCAGTATTTT.

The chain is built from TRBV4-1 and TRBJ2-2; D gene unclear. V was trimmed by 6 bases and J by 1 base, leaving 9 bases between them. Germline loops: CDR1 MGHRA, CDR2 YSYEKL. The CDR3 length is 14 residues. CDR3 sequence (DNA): TGCGCCAGCAGGCGAGGATTGAACACCGGGGAGCTGTTTTTT. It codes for CASRRGLNTGELFF.

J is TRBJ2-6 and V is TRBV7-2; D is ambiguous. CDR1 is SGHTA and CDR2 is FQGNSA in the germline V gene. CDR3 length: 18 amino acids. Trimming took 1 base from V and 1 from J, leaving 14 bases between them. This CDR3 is CASSLGPDPNSGANVLTF. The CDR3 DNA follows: TGTGCCAGCAGCTTAGGACCTGACCCGAATTCTGGGGCCAACGTCCTGACTTTC.

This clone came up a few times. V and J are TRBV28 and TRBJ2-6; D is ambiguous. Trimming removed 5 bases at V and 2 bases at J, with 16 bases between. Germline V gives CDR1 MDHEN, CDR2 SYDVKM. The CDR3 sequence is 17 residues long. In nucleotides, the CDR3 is TGTGCCAGCAGTCGAGAGTCCTTAGGGCCTGGGGCCAACGTCCTGACTTTC. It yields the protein CASSRESLGPGANVLTF.

CDR3 coding DNA: TGTGCCAGCAGTTACGAGGGGACAGGGATGCAAGAGACCCAGTACTTC. It encodes CASSYEGTGMQETQYF. The V and J genes are TRBV6-6 and TRBJ2-5; 9 bases match TRBD1. Germline lookup yields CDR1 MNHNY and CDR2 SVGAGI (reference sequence). The CDR3 sequence is 16 residues long. V dropped 2 bases and J dropped 2; count of bases not matched to a gene: 6.

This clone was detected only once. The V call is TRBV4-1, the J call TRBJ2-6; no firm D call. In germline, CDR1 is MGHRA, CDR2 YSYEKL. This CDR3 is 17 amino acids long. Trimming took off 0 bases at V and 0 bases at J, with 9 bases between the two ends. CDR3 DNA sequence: TGCGCCAGCAGCCAAGAGGGCGTCATCTCTGGGGCCAACGTCCTGACTTTC. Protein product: CASSQEGVISGANVLTF.

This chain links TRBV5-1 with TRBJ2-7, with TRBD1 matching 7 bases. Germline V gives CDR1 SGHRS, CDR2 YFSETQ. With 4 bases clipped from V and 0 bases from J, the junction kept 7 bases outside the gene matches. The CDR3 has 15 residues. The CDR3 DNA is TGCGCCAGCAGCGAAGGACAGGCAAGCTCCTACGAGCAGTACTTC. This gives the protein CASSEGQASSYEQYF.

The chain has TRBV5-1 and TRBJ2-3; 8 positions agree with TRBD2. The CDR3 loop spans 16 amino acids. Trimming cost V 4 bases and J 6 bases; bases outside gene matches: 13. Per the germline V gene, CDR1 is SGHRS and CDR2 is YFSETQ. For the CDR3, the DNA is TGCGCCAGCAGCCCCAACCGGGGGGGATCTTCGGATACGCAGTATTTT. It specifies CASSPNRGGSSDTQYF.

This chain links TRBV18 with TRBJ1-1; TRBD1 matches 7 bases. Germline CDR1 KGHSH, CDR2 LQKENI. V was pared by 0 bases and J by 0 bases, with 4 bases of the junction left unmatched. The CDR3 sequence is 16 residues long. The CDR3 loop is CASSPPAGGLNTEAFF. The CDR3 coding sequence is TGTGCCAGCTCACCACCGGCAGGGGGGTTGAACACTGAAGCTTTCTTT.

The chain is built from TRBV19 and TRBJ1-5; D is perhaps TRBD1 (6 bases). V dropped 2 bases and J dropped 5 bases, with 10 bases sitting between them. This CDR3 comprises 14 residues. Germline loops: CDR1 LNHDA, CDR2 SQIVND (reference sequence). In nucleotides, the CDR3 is TGTGCCAGTAGTATAACCGGGGGCGATCAGCCCCAGCATTTT. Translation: CASSITGGDQPQHF. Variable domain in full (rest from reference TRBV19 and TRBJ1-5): DGGITQSPKYLFRKEGQNVTLSCEQNLNHDAMYWYRQDPGQGLRLIYYSQIVNDFQKGDIAEGYSVSREKKESFPLTVTSAQKNPTAFYLCASSITGGDQPQHFGDGTRLSIL.

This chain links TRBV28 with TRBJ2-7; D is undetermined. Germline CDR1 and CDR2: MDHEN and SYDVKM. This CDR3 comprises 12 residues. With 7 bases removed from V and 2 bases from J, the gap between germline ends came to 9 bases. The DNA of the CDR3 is TGTGCCAGCACCTCTGCGACCTACGAGCAGTACTTC. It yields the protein CASTSATYEQYF.

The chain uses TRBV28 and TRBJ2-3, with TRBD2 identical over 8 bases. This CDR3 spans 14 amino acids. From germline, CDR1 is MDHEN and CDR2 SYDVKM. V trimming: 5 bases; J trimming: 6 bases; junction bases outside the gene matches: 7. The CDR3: CASSPPREVDTQYF. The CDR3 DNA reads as TGTGCCAGCAGTCCTCCGCGGGAGGTGGATACGCAGTATTTT.

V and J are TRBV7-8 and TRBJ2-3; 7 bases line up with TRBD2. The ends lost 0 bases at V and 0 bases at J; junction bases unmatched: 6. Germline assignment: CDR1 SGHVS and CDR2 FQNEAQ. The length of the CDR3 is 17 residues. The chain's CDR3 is CASSLAVSGTSTDTQYF. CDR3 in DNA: TGTGCCAGCAGCTTAGCGGTCAGCGGGACTAGCACAGATACGCAGTATTTT.

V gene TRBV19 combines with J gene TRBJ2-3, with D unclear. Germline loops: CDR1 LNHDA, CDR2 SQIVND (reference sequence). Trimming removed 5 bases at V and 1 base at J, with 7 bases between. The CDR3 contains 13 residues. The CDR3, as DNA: TGTGCCAGTAGTCCACGTCGCACAGATACGCAGTATTTT. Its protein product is CASSPRRTDTQYF.

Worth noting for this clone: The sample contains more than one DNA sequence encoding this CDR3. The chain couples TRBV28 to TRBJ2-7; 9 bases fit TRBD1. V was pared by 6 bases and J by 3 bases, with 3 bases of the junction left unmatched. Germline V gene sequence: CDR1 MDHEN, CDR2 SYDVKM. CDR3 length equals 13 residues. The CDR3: CASSLTGGYEQYF. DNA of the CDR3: TGTGCCAGCAGCCTGACAGGGGGCTACGAGCAGTACTTC.